This T cell receptor beta chain was identified during a study of blood T cell repertoires in COVID-19. Turning to the study itself: COVID-19 samples collected from the United States, Italy and Spain covered acute and convalescent phases. PBMCs, B-cell-depleted T cells, or T cells were the source of the cDNA or gDNA that made up the material.

This clone was observed a single time. In the original processing: By means of reference gene primer amplification, nucleated cell counts were estimated. Assay: immunoSEQ multiplex PCR; the TCRdb copy retains only in-frame clones and omits some. For V, J and clone size, that table is used; D and trimming come from the DNA. The sample lists about 260,000 clones, 80% to 85% occurring once. Germline V lookup: CDR1 ENHRY, CDR2 SYGVKD. The CDR3 totals 15 residues. Losses at the gene ends were 4 bases for V and 4 bases for J; bases not matched to a gene: 7. The rearrangement uses TRBV10-3 and TRBJ1-5, with 7 bases lining up with TRBD1. This TCR was sampled from a man aged 55 to 70 with acute or convalescent COVID-19. The sequenced material came from peripheral blood. CDR3 DNA: TGTGCCATCAGTGTAGCCGGGACAGAGAATCAGCCCCAGCATTTT. Translated, it gives CAISVAGTENQPQHF.